This T cell receptor beta chain was identified during a study of blood T cell repertoires in COVID-19. As handled by the study authors: Reference gene primer amplification yielded estimated nucleated cell counts. The assay was immunoSEQ multiplex PCR, and TCRdb's table has in-frame clones only and misses some. Clonal size and the V and J genes are those of that table, whereas D and trimming came from the DNA. The profile shows 95,000 to 150,000 clones, about 74% of them singletons. This clone has just a few counts. The receptor's source is a man aged 55 to 70 with acute or convalescent COVID-19. Sequences were obtained from peripheral blood.

CDR3 protein: CASSHRDRGLVNTIYF. CDR3 nucleotide sequence: TGCGCCAGCAGTCATCGCGACAGGGGGCTGGTGAACACCATATATTTT. The chain couples TRBV23-1 to TRBJ1-3; TRBD1 matches at 10 bases. TRBV23-1 counts as an open reading frame of uncertain function. The V gene end was trimmed by 3 bases and the J gene end by 7 bases; junction bases not matched to a gene: 9. The CDR3 has 16 amino acids.